Listed here are 13 T cell receptor beta chains from one sample, sequenced in a study of blood T cell repertoires in COVID-19. Here immunoSEQ multiplex PCR was the method, and the copy in TCRdb shows in-frame clones only, minus some. The sample shows under 75,000 clones, around 86% of them seen only once. The specimen was peripheral blood. The receptors stem from a woman aged 18-29 years with acute or convalescent COVID-19.

This chain uses TRBV3-1 (or the pseudogene TRBV3-2) with TRBJ1-3; D is ambiguous. CDR3 size: 13 residues. Per germline, CDR1 LGHDT and CDR2 YNNKEL (reference sequence). V lost 0 bases and J lost 2, with 2 bases in between. This CDR3 is CASSQDTGNTIYF. CDR3 coding DNA: TGTGCCAGCAGCCAAGATACTGGAAACACCATATATTTT.

V usage is TRBV6-5 and J usage is TRBJ1-2; possibly TRBD1 for D (6 bases). The germline V and J ends were trimmed by 6 bases and 7 bases, with 18 bases remaining between them. The germline V gene has CDR1 MNHEY and CDR2 SVGAGI. This CDR3 comprises 14 residues. CDR3 in amino acids: CASRPGVTTSGYTF. As DNA, the CDR3 is TGTGCCAGCAGACCAGGGGTCACCACTAGTGGCTACACCTTC.

Notes on this clone: At one end, the junction sequence differs from germline, possibly due to a read error. The chain carries TRBV2 and TRBJ2-5; 8 bases agree with TRBD2. From germline, CDR1 is SNHLY and CDR2 FYNNEI. The CDR3 is 15 residues long. The CDR3 here is CASTSPGGPEETQYF. Written as DNA, the CDR3 is TGTGCCAGCACCTCTCCGGGAGGGCCGGAAGAGACTCAGTACTTC. The full variable domain, its missing parts supplied by reference TRBV2 and TRBJ2-5, is EPEVTQTPSHQVTQMGQEVILRCVPISNHLYFYWYRQILGQKVEFLVSFYNNEISEKSEIFDDQFSVERPDGSNFTLKIRSTKLEDSAMYFCASTSPGGPEETQYFGPGTRLLVL.

This clone showed up many times. The CDR3 coding sequence is TGTGCCTGGAGTGTAGGGGCTAGCGGCTTTGGCGGGGAGACCCAGTACTTC. Its translation is CAWSVGASGFGGETQYF. This chain uses TRBV30 with TRBJ2-5, with 7 nucleotides matching TRBD2. The length of the CDR3 is 17 residues. V lost 0 bases to trimming and J lost 5 bases; unmatched junction nucleotides: 15. Looked up from germline, CDR1 is GTSNPN and CDR2 is SVGIG (reference sequence).

The rearrangement links TRBV9 to TRBJ2-1; tentative D call: TRBD2 (6 bases). The CDR3 sequence is 13 residues long. CDR1 is SGDLS and CDR2 is YYNGEE in the germline V gene. Trimming cost V 7 bases and J 0 bases, with 8 bases left between them. The CDR3 loop is CASGGSSYNEQFF. CDR3 DNA: TGTGCCAGCGGGGGGAGCTCCTACAATGAGCAGTTCTTC.

This chain connects TRBV7-8 to TRBJ1-4; D gene unclear. Between the trimmed V and J ends, which lost 2 bases and 6 bases, there was a span of 25 bases. CDR1 is SGHVS, CDR2 FQNEAQ, per germline. The CDR3 covers 19 residues. CDR3 protein: CASSLKRAGVGLTDEKLFF. CDR3 DNA sequence: TGTGCCAGCAGCTTAAAGAGGGCAGGAGTGGGCCTTACGGATGAAAAACTGTTTTTT.

The rearrangement links TRBV6-2 or TRBV6-3 to TRBJ1-1, with TRBD1 matching over 9 bases. The junction had 7 bases not matched to a gene; V was cut back by 5 bases and J by 6 bases. This CDR3 comprises 14 residues. Germline loops: CDR1 MNHEY, CDR2 SVGEGT. The CDR3 DNA follows: TGTGCCAGCAGTCAGGGACAGGGCGTCGCTGAAGCTTTCTTT. As protein: CASSQGQGVAEAFF.

The V and J genes are TRBV10-3 and TRBJ2-7; 11 bases align to TRBD2. The CDR3 is made up of 16 amino acids. The V and J ends lost 3 bases and 3 bases, in that order; junction bases with no gene match: 7. The germline CDR1 and CDR2 sequences are ENHRY and SYGVKD. CDR3 residues: CAISDPSGGPLYEQYF. The CDR3 region has the DNA TGTGCCATCAGTGACCCTAGCGGGGGGCCTCTCTACGAGCAGTACTTC.

This clone occurred once. The rearrangement joins TRBV27 to TRBJ1-1; D call uncertain. From germline, CDR1 is MNHEY and CDR2 SMNVEV (reference sequence). Trimming removed 9 bases at V and 3 bases at J, with 14 bases between. This CDR3 contains 13 residues. CDR3 coding DNA: TGTGCCAGTAAAGGTTTCGGGTACACTGAAGCTTTCTTT. It is translated as CASKGFGYTEAFF.

J is TRBJ1-5 and V is TRBV4-1; D call uncertain. The CDR3 has 13 residues. V gave up 0 bases and J gave up 6 bases, with 6 bases separating them. Germline CDR1 and CDR2: MGHRA and YSYEKL. DNA of the CDR3: TGCGCCAGCAGCCAAGAAGTCAGTCAGCCCCAGCATTTT. As protein: CASSQEVSQPQHF.

CDR3 protein: CASSQVAGISTDTQYF. CDR3 coding DNA: TGCGCCAGCAGCCAAGTAGCGGGAATTAGCACAGATACGCAGTATTTT. This chain joins TRBV4-1 and TRBJ2-3; TRBD2 matches at 8 bases. Germline assignment: CDR1 MGHRA and CDR2 YSYEKL. Trimming removed 1 base from V and 0 bases from J; junction bases left unmatched: 3. The CDR3 runs 16 residues.

V is TRBV5-6 and J is TRBJ1-2; maybe TRBD1 (6 bases). The CDR3 has 15 residues. In germline, CDR1 is SGHDT, CDR2 YYEEEE. With 4 bases removed from V and 8 bases from J, the gap between germline ends came to 21 bases. The CDR3 sequence: CASSPSGRGAGGYTF. The CDR3 bases are TGTGCCAGCAGCCCCTCGGGGCGGGGGGCCGGCGGCTACACCTTC.

The chain is built from TRBV6-5 and TRBJ1-5; unclear D gene. The V and J ends lost 6 bases and 0 bases respectively, with 12 bases between them. Germline V gene data show CDR1 as MNHEY and CDR2 as SVGAGI. The CDR3 has 15 amino acids. CDR3 nucleotide sequence: TGTGCCAGCAGGCCAGGCATTTATAGCAATCAGCCCCAGCATTTT. This gives the protein CASRPGIYSNQPQHF.